The 19 T cell receptor beta chains below come from one sample, sequenced in a study of CD8+CD57+ T cells in acquired aplastic anemia. Profiling that covered TCR beta VDJ and CDR3 relied on genomic DNA as its template. TCRdb called the reads again in MiXCR, with one record for every CDR3 protein. This sample has around 170,000 distinct CDR3 sequences, with 63% found just once. Sequences were obtained from sorted CD4+, CD8+, or CD8+CD57+ T cells (not recorded which) from PBMCs. The receptor source for this set is a human donor in good health.

There are many counts of this clonotype. The chain recombines TRBV24-1 with TRBJ2-5; weak D call: TRBD1 (5 bases). This CDR3 contains 15 residues. V was cut by 6 bases and J by 2 bases, with 15 bases left in between. Germline CDR1 KGHDR, CDR2 SFDVKD. The CDR3 DNA follows: TGTGCCACCAGTCGTGGGGCAGGACAACAAGAGACCCAGTACTTC. This encodes CATSRGAGQQETQYF.

This clonotype was detected a few times. The chain employs TRBV27 and TRBJ2-3, with D maybe TRBD1 (5 bases). The CDR3 is 15 amino acids. Trimming took 3 bases from V and 2 from J, leaving 12 bases between them. Germline CDR1 is MNHEY and CDR2 is SMNVEV (reference sequence). CDR3: CASSFIQGYTDTQYF. CDR3 DNA sequence: TGTGCCAGCAGTTTCATCCAGGGTTACACAGATACGCAGTATTTT.

This clonotype was counted many times. CDR3 protein: CASGLDTFEQFF. CDR3 DNA: TGTGCTAGTGGTTTGGATACCTTTGAGCAGTTCTTC. The chain carries TRBV12-5 and TRBJ2-1; D ambiguous. Germline assignment: CDR1 LGHNT and CDR2 FRNRAP. Trimming cost V 1 base and J 9 bases, with 7 bases left between them. The CDR3 has 12 residues.

J is TRBJ2-3 and V is TRBV20-1; D is perhaps TRBD2 (6 bases). The V gene lost 3 bases and the J gene lost 4 bases, with 11 bases spanning the gap. This CDR3 region has 13 residues. CDR1 is DFQATT, CDR2 SNEGSKA, per germline (reference sequence). CDR3 sequence: CSASGGRADTQYF. CDR3 DNA sequence: TGCAGTGCTAGCGGGGGAAGGGCAGATACGCAGTATTTT.

The chain uses TRBV10-3 and TRBJ1-1, with D possibly matching TRBD1 (5 bases). Germline V lookup: CDR1 ENHRY, CDR2 SYGVKD. CDR3 length: 13 residues. The V and J ends lost 4 bases and 5 bases respectively, with 11 bases between them. For the CDR3, the DNA is TGTGCCATCAGTGTCAGGGCAGGTACTGAAGCTTTCTTT. It encodes CAISVRAGTEAFF.

The chain uses TRBV9 and TRBJ2-5; D is ambiguous. Germline lookup yields CDR1 SGDLS and CDR2 YYNGEE. Trimming stripped 5 bases from V and 13 bases from J, with 18 bases between. The CDR3 is 12 amino acids. CDR3 protein: CASSYSRTLGYF. The CDR3 region has the DNA TGTGCCAGCAGTTACTCGCGGACCCTGGGGTACTTC.

This clonotype showed up many times. The chain recombines TRBV12-3 or TRBV12-4 with TRBJ2-1; 11 bases align to TRBD2. This CDR3 has 15 amino acids. Trimming took 5 bases from V and 8 from J; bases not matched to a gene: 8. CDR3 nucleotides: TGTGCCAGCAGTCCTATAGCGGGAGGGGCGGATGAGCAGTTCTTC. Residues: CASSPIAGGADEQFF.

This clonotype was observed many times. The rearrangement joins TRBV29-1 to TRBJ2-7; 13 bases are a match to TRBD2. CDR1 and CDR2 (germline): SQVTM, ANQGSEA. The ends lost 5 bases at V and 5 bases at J; junction bases unmatched: 3. The CDR3 length is 13 residues. In DNA form, the CDR3 reads TGCAGCGTTAGGACTAGCGGGAGTAACGAGCAGTACTTC. This gives the protein CSVRTSGSNEQYF.

The chain uses TRBV19 and TRBJ2-1; D remains ambiguous. With 1 base removed from V and 7 bases from J, the gap between germline ends came to 17 bases. CDR3 size: 16 residues. Germline loops: CDR1 LNHDA, CDR2 SQIVND (reference sequence). The CDR3 DNA reads as TGTGCCAGTAGTATAGGCCCTGGGGTAGGGATGAATGAGCAGTTCTTC. Translating it yields CASSIGPGVGMNEQFF.

This clonotype was seen just once. An end of the junction does not agree with germline; a read error may underlie this. This chain uses TRBV7-2 with TRBJ2-7; 10 bases fit TRBD1. Per the germline V gene, CDR1 is SGHTA and CDR2 is FQGNSA. This CDR3 comprises 15 residues. The CDR3 nucleotides read TGTGCCAGCAGCTTATACGGGACAGGGGCCTACGGGCAGTACTTC. It codes for CASSLYGTGAYGQYF.

This rearrangement joins TRBV7-3 to TRBJ2-7; TRBD2 matches 8 bases. J gave up 2 bases and V 4 bases, and 10 bases lay outside the gene matches. CDR1 is SGHTA and CDR2 is FQGTGA in the germline V gene. The CDR3 sequence is 16 residues long. In DNA form, the CDR3 reads TGTGCCAGCAGCTCTTACCCGACTAGCGCTACCTACGAGCAGTACTTC. It is translated as CASSSYPTSATYEQYF.

To note about this clonotype: Compared with germline, one end of the junction differs, possibly owing to a read error. The chain is built from TRBV10-3 and TRBJ1-6; 9 bases line up with TRBD1. This CDR3 has 16 residues. CDR1 and CDR2 (germline): ENHRY, SYGVKD. The CDR3 here is CASSPGTGSRNSPLHF. CDR3 nucleotide sequence: TGTGCCAGCAGTCCCGGGACAGGGTCCCGAAATTCACCCCTCCACTTT.

In regard to this clonotype: An end of the junction does not agree with germline; a read error may underlie this. V usage is TRBV5-1 and J usage is TRBJ2-1; D perhaps matches TRBD2 (6 bases). The CDR3 length is 13 residues. Germline V lookup: CDR1 SGHRS, CDR2 YFSETQ. The CDR3 protein is CASTGGSYNEQFF. As DNA, the CDR3 is TGTGCCAGCACCGGGGGCTCCTACAATGAGCAGTTCTTC.

This clonotype was picked up many times. The chain couples TRBV5-6 to TRBJ2-7; 12 nucleotides agree with TRBD2. The CDR3 runs 18 residues. From germline, CDR1 is SGHDT and CDR2 YYEEEE. The V and J ends lost 4 bases and 5 bases, in that order; junction bases with no gene match: 16. CDR3 loop: CASSLTSGSSVVLDEQYF. CDR3 coding DNA: TGTGCCAGCAGCCTGACTAGCGGGAGTTCGGTCGTACTAGACGAGCAGTACTTC.

This clonotype showed up just a few times. A junction end diverges from the germline sequence, so it may reflect a read error. The rearrangement joins TRBV7-9 to TRBJ2-7; D may be TRBD2 (7 bases). The length of the CDR3 is 13 residues. Germline V gene lookup returns CDR1 SEHNR and CDR2 FQNEAQ (reference sequence). The CDR3 DNA reads as TGTGCCAGTAGCTTAGGCGGGGGCGACGAGCAGTACTTC. This sequence encodes CASSLGGGDEQYF.

This clonotype was picked up many times. This chain uses TRBV6-1 with TRBJ1-4, with a possible D match to TRBD1 (5 bases). Germline CDR1 reads MNHNS; CDR2 reads SASEGT. V lost 8 bases and J lost 8, with 12 bases in between. The CDR3 length is 12 residues. CDR3 nucleotide sequence: TGTGCCAGCGGAGGGGAAAACGAAAAACTGTTTTTT. It encodes CASGGENEKLFF.

The sample holds many counts of this clonotype. V gene TRBV13 combines with J gene TRBJ2-7, with 14 bases matching TRBD2. Germline values: CDR1 PRHDT, CDR2 FYEKMQ (reference sequence). The J segment lost 0 bases and the V segment lost 3 bases, leaving 4 bases of the junction unmatched. The CDR3 totals 17 residues. The CDR3 nucleotides read TGTGCCAGCAGCTTGGGACTAGCGGGGGAACCCTCCTACGAGCAGTACTTC. It encodes CASSLGLAGEPSYEQYF.

This chain links TRBV20-1 with TRBJ2-3, with a weak D call TRBD1 (5 bases). V lost 5 bases and J 2 bases, leaving 17 bases between the germline ends. Germline V CDR1 and CDR2: DFQATT, SNEGSKA (reference sequence). The CDR3 runs to 15 residues. CDR3 sequence (DNA): TGCAGTGCTTGGACCGACAGACCATACACAGATACGCAGTATTTT. It specifies CSAWTDRPYTDTQYF.

This chain uses TRBV7-2 with TRBJ2-7; D call uncertain. The CDR3 is made up of 15 amino acids. V dropped 0 bases and J dropped 2 bases, with 11 bases sitting between them. Germline V gives CDR1 SGHTA, CDR2 FQGNSA. The CDR3 sequence: CASSLAAGWPYEQYF. CDR3 sequence (DNA): TGTGCCAGCAGCTTAGCTGCAGGTTGGCCCTACGAGCAGTACTTC. The full variable domain, with the rest looked up from reference TRBV7-2 and TRBJ2-7, is GAGVSQSPSNKVTEKGKDVELRCDPISGHTALYWYRQSLGQGLEFLIYFQGNSAPDKSGLPSDRFSAERTGGSVSTLTIQRTQQEDSAVYLCASSLAAGWPYEQYFGPGTRLTVT.